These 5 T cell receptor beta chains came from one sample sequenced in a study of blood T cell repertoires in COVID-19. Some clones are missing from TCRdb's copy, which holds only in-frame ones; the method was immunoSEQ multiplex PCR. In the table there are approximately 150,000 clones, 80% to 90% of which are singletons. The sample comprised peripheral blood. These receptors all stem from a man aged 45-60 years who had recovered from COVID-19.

CDR3 sequence reads: CASSLWTANNYNSPLHF. DNA of the CDR3: TGTGCCAGCAGCTTGTGGACAGCCAATAACTATAATTCACCCCTCCACTTT. The chain recombines TRBV5-6 with TRBJ1-6; D may be TRBD1 (6 bases). V lost 1 base to trimming and J lost 3 bases, with 14 bases between them. This CDR3 is built from 17 residues. The germline gives CDR1 SGHDT, CDR2 YYEEEE.

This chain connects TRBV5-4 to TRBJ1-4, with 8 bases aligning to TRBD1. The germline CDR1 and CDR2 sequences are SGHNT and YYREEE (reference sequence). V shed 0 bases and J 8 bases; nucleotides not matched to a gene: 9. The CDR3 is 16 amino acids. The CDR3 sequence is CASSLGDRISTEKLFF. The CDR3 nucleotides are TGTGCCAGCAGCTTGGGGGACAGGATATCTACGGAAAAACTGTTTTTT. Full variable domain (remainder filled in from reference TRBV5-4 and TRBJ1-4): ETGVTQSPTHLIKTRGQQVTLRCSSQSGHNTVSWYQQALGQGPQFIFQYYREEENGRGNFPPRFSGLQFPNYSSELNVNALELDDSALYLCASSLGDRISTEKLFFGSGTQLSVL.

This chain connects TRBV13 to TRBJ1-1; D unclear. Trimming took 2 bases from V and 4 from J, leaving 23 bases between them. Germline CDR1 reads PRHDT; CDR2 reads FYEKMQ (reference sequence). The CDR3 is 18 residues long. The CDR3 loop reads CASSLLRNNGRKGTEAFF. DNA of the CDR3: TGTGCCAGCAGCTTACTTCGAAATAACGGGAGGAAGGGCACTGAAGCTTTCTTT.

In nucleotides, the CDR3 is TGTGCCAGTAGTTCCCCCCCAGGGCTTAGGCAGCCCCAGCATTTT. Translated: CASSSPPGLRQPQHF. J is TRBJ1-5 and V is TRBV19; D might be TRBD1 (5 bases). Germline V CDR1 and CDR2: LNHDA, SQIVND (reference sequence). The V gene lost 5 bases and the J gene lost 7 bases, with 18 bases spanning the gap. This CDR3 region has 15 residues. Based on the CDR3 plus reference TRBV19 and TRBJ1-5, the full variable domain is DGGITQSPKYLFRKEGQNVTLSCEQNLNHDAMYWYRQDPGQGLRLIYYSQIVNDFQKGDIAEGYSVSREKKESFPLTVTSAQKNPTAFYLCASSSPPGLRQPQHFGDGTRLSIL.

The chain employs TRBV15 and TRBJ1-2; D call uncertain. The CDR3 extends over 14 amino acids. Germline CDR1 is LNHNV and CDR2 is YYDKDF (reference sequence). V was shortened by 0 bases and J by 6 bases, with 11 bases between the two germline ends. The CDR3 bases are TGTGCCACCAGCAGAGAGGGCCGGTGGGATGGCTACACCTTC. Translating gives CATSREGRWDGYTF.